This passage covers 12 T cell receptor beta chains from one sample sequenced in a study of T cell responses to AZD1222 COVID-19 vaccine. TCRdb's copy holds only in-frame clones and misses some; the assay was immunoSEQ multiplex PCR. Here the sample spans some 130,000 clones, 75% to 90% being singletons. Sequences were derived from peripheral blood, sampled on day 0 of AZD1222 vaccination. The receptors originated from an adult in good health.

On this clone itself: The same CDR3 is also encoded by other DNA sequences in this sample. The J gene is TRBJ2-6, the V gene TRBV6-1; D is perhaps TRBD2 (5 bases). V was clipped by 0 bases and J by 1 base, with 7 bases between them. Germline V CDR1 and CDR2: MNHNS, SASEGT. The CDR3 loop spans 16 amino acids. CDR3 in amino acids: CASSEARGSGANVLTF. The DNA of the CDR3 is TGTGCCAGCAGTGAAGCAAGAGGGTCTGGGGCCAACGTCCTGACTTTC.

J is TRBJ1-2 and V is TRBV6-2 or TRBV6-3; tentatively, D is TRBD1 (5 bases). V lost 0 bases and J lost 4, with 9 bases in between. The germline CDR1 and CDR2 sequences are MNHEY and SVGEGT. This CDR3 is 14 amino acids long. The CDR3: CASSYSKTVYGYTF. The CDR3, as DNA: TGTGCCAGCAGTTACTCGAAGACAGTCTATGGCTACACCTTC.

The chain is built from TRBV5-6 and TRBJ1-2; 8 nucleotides align to TRBD1. Per the germline V gene, CDR1 is SGHDT and CDR2 is YYEEEE. Trimming took 3 bases from V and 4 from J; bases not matched to a gene: 8. CDR3 length: 15 amino acids. The CDR3 coding sequence is TGTGCCAGCAGCTCTGCCGGGACAGGAGGCTATGGCTACACCTTC. Protein: CASSSAGTGGYGYTF.

V usage is TRBV6-5 and J usage is TRBJ1-3, with no clear D. CDR3 size: 15 residues. Germline CDR1 is MNHEY and CDR2 is SVGAGI. The V end lost 4 bases, the J end lost 0 bases, and 10 bases lay between the germline ends. CDR3: CASSFSLSSGNTIYF. CDR3 DNA: TGTGCCAGCAGTTTCTCCTTAAGCTCTGGAAACACCATATATTTT.

The chain recombines TRBV6-5 with TRBJ1-1, with D unresolved. The length of the CDR3 is 14 residues. The V end was cut by 6 bases, the J end by 3 bases, with 14 bases between. Germline CDR1 MNHEY, CDR2 SVGAGI. The CDR3 is CASRFNWRDTEAFF. The DNA for the CDR3 is TGTGCCAGCAGGTTCAACTGGAGGGACACTGAAGCTTTCTTT.

The chain combines TRBV6-1 with TRBJ1-3; TRBD1 matches at 9 bases. The germline CDR1 and CDR2 sequences are MNHNS and SASEGT. V shed 3 bases and J 2 bases; nucleotides not matched to a gene: 2. The CDR3 has 15 residues. CDR3 protein: CASSDNRGPGNTIYF. The CDR3 DNA is TGTGCCAGCAGTGACAACAGGGGGCCTGGAAACACCATATATTTT.

The V and J genes are TRBV7-6 and TRBJ2-1; D unresolved. Looked up from germline, CDR1 is SGHVS and CDR2 is FNYEAQ. V lost 1 base and J lost 0, with 10 bases in between. The CDR3 is 16 residues long. The CDR3 protein is CASSLEGHSSYNEQFF. Written as DNA, the CDR3 is TGTGCCAGCAGCTTAGAGGGCCATTCCTCCTACAATGAGCAGTTCTTC.

This clone appeared a few times. The rearrangement joins TRBV7-2 to TRBJ1-1; tentatively, D is TRBD1 (5 bases). The CDR3 loop spans 14 amino acids. V was clipped by 5 bases and J by 0 bases, with 10 bases between them. Germline lookup yields CDR1 SGHTA and CDR2 FQGNSA. The CDR3 DNA is TGTGCCAGCAGCCCTGGGGGGATGAACACTGAAGCTTTCTTT. Protein product: CASSPGGMNTEAFF.

V is TRBV18 and J is TRBJ2-2; no clear D gene. CDR3 size: 15 residues. V gave up 3 bases and J gave up 4 bases, with 12 bases separating them. Germline V gives CDR1 KGHSH, CDR2 LQKENI. The CDR3 spells CASSPGRLATGELFF. The CDR3 DNA reads as TGTGCCAGCTCACCCGGACGTCTTGCCACCGGGGAGCTGTTTTTT.

V gene TRBV27 combines with J gene TRBJ1-3, with TRBD1 matching 8 bases. The CDR3 is made up of 16 amino acids. Germline V lookup: CDR1 MNHEY, CDR2 SMNVEV (reference sequence). The V segment lost 3 bases and the J segment 2 bases; nucleotides outside the gene matches: 6. CDR3 in DNA: TGTGCCAGCAGTTTCCCCGACAGGGGAACTGGAAACACCATATATTTT. This sequence encodes CASSFPDRGTGNTIYF.

This clone was seen just once. This chain connects TRBV7-2 to TRBJ2-5; D is unclear. V was cut by 1 base and J by 0 bases, with 15 bases left in between. This CDR3 has 17 residues. Germline V gene data show CDR1 as SGHTA and CDR2 as FQGNSA. The DNA of the CDR3 is TGTGCCAGCAGCTTAGTCGTAACAAGGCGGCACCAAGAGACCCAGTACTTC. Its translation is CASSLVVTRRHQETQYF.

This chain joins TRBV4-1 and TRBJ1-1; D is unresolved. Germline assignment: CDR1 MGHRA and CDR2 YSYEKL. Trimming took off 0 bases at V and 2 bases at J, with 22 bases between the two ends. This CDR3 is built from 19 residues. The CDR3 nucleotides are TGCGCCAGCAGCCAAGATCGTACCCGGCTGGGCAGATTAAACACTGAAGCTTTCTTT. Protein product: CASSQDRTRLGRLNTEAFF.